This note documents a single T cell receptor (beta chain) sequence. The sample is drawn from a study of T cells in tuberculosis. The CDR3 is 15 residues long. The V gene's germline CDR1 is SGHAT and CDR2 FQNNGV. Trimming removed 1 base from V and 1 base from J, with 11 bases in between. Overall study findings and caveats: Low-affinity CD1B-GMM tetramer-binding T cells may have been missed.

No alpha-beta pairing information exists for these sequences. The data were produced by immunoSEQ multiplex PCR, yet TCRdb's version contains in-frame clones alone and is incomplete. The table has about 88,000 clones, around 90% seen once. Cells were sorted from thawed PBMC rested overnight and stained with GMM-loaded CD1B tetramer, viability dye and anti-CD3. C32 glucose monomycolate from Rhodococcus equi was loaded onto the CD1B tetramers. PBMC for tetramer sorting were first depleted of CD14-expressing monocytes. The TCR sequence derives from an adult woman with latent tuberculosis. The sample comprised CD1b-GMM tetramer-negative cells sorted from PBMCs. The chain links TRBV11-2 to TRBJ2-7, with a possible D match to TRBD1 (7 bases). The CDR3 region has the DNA TGTGCCAGCAGCTTAGTCAGGGGGGTATCCTACGAGCAGTACTTC. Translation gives CASSLVRGVSYEQYF.